This T cell receptor (beta chain) derives from a study of early T cells in non-severe SARS-CoV-2 infection. In the study overall: With bulk RNA from unsorted whole blood as input, sequencing yielded unpaired chains. Study findings and constraints: There was a bias toward anti-spike CD8 responses in VDJdb matching, which missed private and CD4 specificities.

Individually, cDNA molecules had unique molecular identifiers attached to them. TCRdb redid the calling of the 5' RACE reads with MiXCR, one entry per CDR3 protein. The sample has approximately 69,000 distinct CDR3 sequences; about an eighth are singletons. Germline lookup yields CDR1 WSHSY and CDR2 SAAADI. Trimming took off 6 bases at V and 1 base at J, with 15 bases between the two ends. The CDR3 spans 15 residues. Many counts were recorded for this clonotype. What it binds is unknown. The sample in question was whole blood, obtained at baseline. V gene TRBV10-2 combines with J gene TRBJ1-1, with a weak D call TRBD1 (6 bases). The source is an adult who was a healthcare worker with PCR-confirmed SARS-CoV-2 infection or an uninfected control (not recorded which). The CDR3 nucleotides are TGCGCCAGCAGGAACACCCAGGGGAAGAACACTGAAGCTTTCTTT. This codes for CASRNTQGKNTEAFF.